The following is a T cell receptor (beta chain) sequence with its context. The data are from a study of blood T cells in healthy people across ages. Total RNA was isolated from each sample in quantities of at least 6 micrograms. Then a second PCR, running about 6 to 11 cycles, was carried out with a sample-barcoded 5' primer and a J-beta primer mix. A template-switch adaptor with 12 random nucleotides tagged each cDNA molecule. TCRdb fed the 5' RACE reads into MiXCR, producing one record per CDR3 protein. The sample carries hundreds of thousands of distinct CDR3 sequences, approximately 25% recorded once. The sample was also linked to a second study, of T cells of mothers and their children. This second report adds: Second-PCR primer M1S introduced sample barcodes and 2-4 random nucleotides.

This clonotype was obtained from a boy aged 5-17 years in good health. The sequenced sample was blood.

The CDR3 sequence: CASSLVRTGMGETQYF. In nucleotides, the CDR3 is TGTGCCAGCAGCTTAGTGAGGACAGGCATGGGAGAGACCCAGTACTTC. The rearrangement joins TRBV7-2 to TRBJ2-5; TRBD1 matches 7 bases. Germline V gene data show CDR1 as SGHTA and CDR2 as FQGNSA. The CDR3 runs to 16 residues. With 1 base clipped from V and 4 bases from J, the junction kept 9 bases outside the gene matches.